One sample yielded the 15 T cell receptor beta chains listed below, sequenced in a study of radiation and T cells in renal cell carcinoma. Time point indicated: baseline pretreatment blood. The treatment is: 15 Gy SBRT to primary tumor, nephrectomy 4 weeks later. Only in-frame clones appear in the TCRdb table, and some are missing; sequencing was by immunoSEQ multiplex PCR. There are just over 95,000 clones in the sample; 75% to 90% occur only once, and around 7.9% lies in the top ten. Sequencing used blood, obtained from a patient whose treatment included radiotherapy and nephrectomy. These TCRs come from a man aged 45-65 years with renal cell carcinoma.

J is TRBJ2-7 and V is TRBV29-1; 7 bases align to TRBD1. In germline, CDR1 is SQVTM, CDR2 ANQGSEA. The CDR3 is 15 residues long. The junction had 13 bases not matched to a gene; V was cut back by 5 bases and J by 3 bases. CDR3 sequence: CSVRDRGFASYEQYF. DNA of the CDR3: TGCAGCGTTCGGGACAGAGGATTCGCAAGCTACGAGCAGTACTTC.

The chain carries TRBV6-6 and TRBJ2-2, with TRBD1 identical over 9 bases. Germline lookup yields CDR1 MNHNY and CDR2 SVGAGI (reference sequence). The CDR3 totals 16 residues. The J segment lost 6 bases and the V segment lost 5 bases, leaving 10 bases of the junction unmatched. The DNA for the CDR3 is TGTGCCAGCAGTCCCAGCGCGACAGGGGGTGCCGGGGAGCTGTTTTTT. This encodes CASSPSATGGAGELFF.

The gene calls are TRBV25-1 and TRBJ2-4, with TRBD1 matching 9 bases. The junction had 5 bases not matched to a gene; V was cut back by 1 base and J by 1 base. Germline-derived CDR1 and CDR2 are MGHDK and SYGVNS. CDR3 size: 17 residues. The CDR3 here is CASSELGTGLAKNIQYF. CDR3 coding DNA: TGTGCCAGCAGTGAATTAGGGACAGGGCTGGCCAAAAACATTCAGTACTTC.

The chain combines TRBV2 with TRBJ1-5; TRBD1 agrees at 11 bases. The germline V gene has CDR1 SNHLY and CDR2 FYNNEI. The CDR3 spans 15 residues. Trimming cost V 4 bases and J 6 bases; bases outside gene matches: 5. The CDR3 region is CASSGTGGVIQPQHF. The CDR3 coding sequence is TGTGCCAGCAGTGGGACAGGGGGCGTTATTCAGCCCCAGCATTTT.

The chain has TRBV5-1 and TRBJ1-3; D is undetermined. CDR3 length: 15 residues. Trimming shortened V by 0 bases and J by 0 bases, and 7 bases separated the two germline ends. The germline CDR1 and CDR2 sequences are SGHRS and YFSETQ. CDR3 protein: CASSLAGASGNTIYF. The CDR3 DNA reads TGCGCCAGCAGCTTGGCCGGTGCCTCTGGAAACACCATATATTTT. Full variable domain (missing parts from reference TRBV5-1 and TRBJ1-3): KAGVTQTPRYLIKTRGQQVTLSCSPISGHRSVSWYQQTPGQGLQFLFEYFSETQRNKGNFPGRFSGRQFSNSRSEMNVSTLELGDSALYLCASSLAGASGNTIYFGEGSWLTVV.

This clone was counted once. The chain couples TRBV6-1 to TRBJ2-4; 9 bases match TRBD1. Trimming took 6 bases from V and 0 from J; bases not matched to a gene: 3. The CDR3 loop spans 15 amino acids. The germline gives CDR1 MNHNS, CDR2 SASEGT. DNA for the CDR3: TGTGCCAGCAGACAGGGGGCGTCAGCCAAAAACATTCAGTACTTC. This gives the protein CASRQGASAKNIQYF.

On this clone: One end of the junction does not line up with germline, which may come from a read error. The V and J genes are TRBV7-4 and TRBJ2-7; TRBD2 aligns across 12 bases. CDR1 and CDR2 (germline): SGHVT, SQSDAQ. This CDR3 contains 19 residues. CDR3 protein: CASRLAMGLAGGTSYEQYF. The CDR3 DNA follows: TGTGCCAGCAGATTAGCTATGGGACTAGCGGGCGGAACCTCCTACGAGCAGTACTTC.

This clone was observed once. The chain combines TRBV27 with TRBJ2-7; 9 nucleotides line up with TRBD1. The V segment lost 4 bases and the J segment 4 bases; nucleotides outside the gene matches: 8. The length of the CDR3 is 15 residues. CDR1 is MNHEY and CDR2 is SMNVEV in the germline V gene (reference sequence). In nucleotides, the CDR3 is TGTGCCAGCAGTTCACAGGGGGCCGATGGTTACGAGCAGTACTTC. Its translation: CASSSQGADGYEQYF.

The genes are TRBV9 and TRBJ1-4, with D unclear. V was trimmed by 4 bases and J by 0 bases, leaving 10 bases between them. Per the germline V gene, CDR1 is SGDLS and CDR2 is YYNGEE. CDR3 length: 15 residues. CDR3 bases: TGTGCCAGCAGCCCTCACAGCGCAACTAATGAAAAACTGTTTTTT. Its translation: CASSPHSATNEKLFF. Based on the CDR3 plus reference TRBV9 and TRBJ1-4, the full variable domain is DSGVTQTPKHLITATGQRVTLRCSPRSGDLSVYWYQQSLDQGLQFLIQYYNGEERAKGNILERFSAQQFPDLHSELNLSSLELGDSALYFCASSPHSATNEKLFFGSGTQLSVL.

The chain combines TRBV11-2 with TRBJ2-1, with 13 bases matching TRBD2. The CDR3 spans 16 residues. The germline gives CDR1 SGHAT, CDR2 FQNNGV. V was pared by 1 base and J by 9 bases, with 6 bases of the junction left unmatched. Written as DNA, the CDR3 is TGTGCCAGCAGCTTAGCCGGACTAGCGGGAGACGGTGAGCAGTTCTTC. Translation gives CASSLAGLAGDGEQFF.

The rearrangement uses TRBV30 and TRBJ2-5, with no clear D. Germline CDR1 GTSNPN, CDR2 SVGIG (reference sequence). The CDR3 consists of 13 residues. V lost 3 bases and J lost 1, with 9 bases in between. DNA of the CDR3: TGTGCCTGGAGCCGGGCCCCCCAAGAGACCCAGTACTTC. Its protein is CAWSRAPQETQYF.

The V and J genes are TRBV4-3 and TRBJ1-1; a possible D gene is TRBD1 (6 bases). Germline values: CDR1 LGHNA, CDR2 YSLEER. The CDR3 has 15 amino acids. V was shortened by 1 base and J by 1 base, with 10 bases between the two germline ends. The CDR3: CASSQVGTQNTEAFF. DNA of the CDR3: TGCGCCAGCAGCCAAGTCGGGACACAGAACACTGAAGCTTTCTTT.

The chain recombines TRBV7-2 with TRBJ2-2; D remains ambiguous. V was pared by 5 bases and J by 0 bases, with 13 bases between. The CDR3 consists of 16 residues. Per the germline V gene, CDR1 is SGHTA and CDR2 is FQGNSA. The CDR3 loop is CASSKGQKANTGELFF. The CDR3 DNA follows: TGTGCCAGCAGCAAGGGTCAAAAGGCGAACACCGGGGAGCTGTTTTTT.

V and J are TRBV5-1 and TRBJ1-3; D remains unclear. CDR1 SGHRS and CDR2 YFSETQ come from the germline V gene. Trimming shortened V by 0 bases and J by 0 bases, and 13 bases separated the two germline ends. The CDR3 covers 17 residues. The CDR3 is CASSLALQSASGNTIYF. CDR3 in DNA: TGCGCCAGCAGCTTGGCACTACAGTCGGCCTCTGGAAACACCATATATTTT.

V is TRBV27 and J is TRBJ1-2, with D possibly being TRBD1 (6 bases). Germline values: CDR1 MNHEY, CDR2 SMNVEV (reference sequence). The CDR3 has 13 amino acids. Trimming stripped 6 bases from V and 4 bases from J, with 12 bases between. The CDR3 loop is CASSRGASYGYTF. In DNA form, the CDR3 reads TGTGCCAGCAGCCGGGGGGCGAGCTATGGCTACACCTTC.